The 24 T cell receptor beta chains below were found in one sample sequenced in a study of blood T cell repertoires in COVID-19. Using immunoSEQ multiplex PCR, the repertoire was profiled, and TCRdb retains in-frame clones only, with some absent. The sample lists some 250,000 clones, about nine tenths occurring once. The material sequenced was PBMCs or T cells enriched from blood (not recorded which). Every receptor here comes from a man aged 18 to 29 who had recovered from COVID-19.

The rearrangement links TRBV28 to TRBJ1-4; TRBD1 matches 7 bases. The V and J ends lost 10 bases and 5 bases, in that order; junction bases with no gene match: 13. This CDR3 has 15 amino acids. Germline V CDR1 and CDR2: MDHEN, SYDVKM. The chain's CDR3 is CATHRQGQPNEKLFF. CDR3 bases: TGTGCCACCCATCGCCAGGGACAGCCGAATGAAAAACTGTTTTTT.

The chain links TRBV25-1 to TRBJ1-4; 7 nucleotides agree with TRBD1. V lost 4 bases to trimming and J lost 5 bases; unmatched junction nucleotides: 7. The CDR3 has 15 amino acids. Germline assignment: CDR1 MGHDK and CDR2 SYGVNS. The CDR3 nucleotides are TGTGCCAGCAGTGCGAAAAGGGGGCGGAATGAAAAACTGTTTTTT. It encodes CASSAKRGRNEKLFF.

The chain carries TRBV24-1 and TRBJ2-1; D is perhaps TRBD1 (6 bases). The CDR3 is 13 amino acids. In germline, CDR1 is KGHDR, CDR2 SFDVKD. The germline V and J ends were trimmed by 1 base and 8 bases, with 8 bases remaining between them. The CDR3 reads CATSDFSGDEQFF. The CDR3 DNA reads TGTGCCACCAGTGATTTTTCAGGGGATGAGCAGTTCTTC.

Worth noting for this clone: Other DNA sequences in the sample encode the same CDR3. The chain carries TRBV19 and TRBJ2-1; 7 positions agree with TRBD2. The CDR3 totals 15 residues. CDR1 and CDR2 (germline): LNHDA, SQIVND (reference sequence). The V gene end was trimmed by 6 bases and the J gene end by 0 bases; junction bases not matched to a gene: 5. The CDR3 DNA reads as TGTGCCAGTAGACCGGGGGGAAGCTCCTACAATGAGCAGTTCTTC. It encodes CASRPGGSSYNEQFF.

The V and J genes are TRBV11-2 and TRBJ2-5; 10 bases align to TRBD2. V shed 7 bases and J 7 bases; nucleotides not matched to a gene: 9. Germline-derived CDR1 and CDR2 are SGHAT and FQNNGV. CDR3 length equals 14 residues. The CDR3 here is CASNGLADVWTQYF. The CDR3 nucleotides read TGTGCCAGCAACGGACTAGCGGACGTTTGGACCCAGTACTTC.

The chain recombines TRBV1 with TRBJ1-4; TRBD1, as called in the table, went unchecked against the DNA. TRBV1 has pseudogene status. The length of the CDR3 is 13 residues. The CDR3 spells CTSTSGAGEKLFF. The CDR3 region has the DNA TGCACCAGCACCTCAGGGGCTGGGGAAAAACTGTTTTTT.

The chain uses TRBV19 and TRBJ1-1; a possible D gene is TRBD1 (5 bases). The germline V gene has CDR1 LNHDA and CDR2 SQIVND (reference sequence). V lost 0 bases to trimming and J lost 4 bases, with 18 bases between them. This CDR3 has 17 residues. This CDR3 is CASSIDGGGPVGTEAFF. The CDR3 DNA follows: TGTGCCAGTAGTATAGATGGGGGAGGGCCCGTCGGCACTGAAGCTTTCTTT.

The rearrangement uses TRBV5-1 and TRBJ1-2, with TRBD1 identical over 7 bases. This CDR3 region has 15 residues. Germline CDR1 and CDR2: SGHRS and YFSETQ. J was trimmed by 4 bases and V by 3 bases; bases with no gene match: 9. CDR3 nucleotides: TGCGCCAGCAGCTCGGACAGGACCCGGGGCTATGGCTACACCTTC. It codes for CASSSDRTRGYGYTF. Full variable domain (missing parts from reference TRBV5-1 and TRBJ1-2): KAGVTQTPRYLIKTRGQQVTLSCSPISGHRSVSWYQQTPGQGLQFLFEYFSETQRNKGNFPGRFSGRQFSNSRSEMNVSTLELGDSALYLCASSSDRTRGYGYTFGSGTRLTVV.

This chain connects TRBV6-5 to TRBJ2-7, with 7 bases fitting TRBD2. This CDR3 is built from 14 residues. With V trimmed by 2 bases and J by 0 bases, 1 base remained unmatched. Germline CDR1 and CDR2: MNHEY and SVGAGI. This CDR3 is CASSYKRGSYEQYF. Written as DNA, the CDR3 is TGTGCCAGCAGTTACAAGCGGGGCTCCTACGAGCAGTACTTC.

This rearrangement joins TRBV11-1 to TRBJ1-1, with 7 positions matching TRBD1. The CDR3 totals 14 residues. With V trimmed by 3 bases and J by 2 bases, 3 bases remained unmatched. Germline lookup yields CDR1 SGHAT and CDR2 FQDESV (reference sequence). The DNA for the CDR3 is TGTGCCAGCAGCTTCCGGGACAGCAACACTGAAGCTTTCTTT. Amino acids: CASSFRDSNTEAFF.

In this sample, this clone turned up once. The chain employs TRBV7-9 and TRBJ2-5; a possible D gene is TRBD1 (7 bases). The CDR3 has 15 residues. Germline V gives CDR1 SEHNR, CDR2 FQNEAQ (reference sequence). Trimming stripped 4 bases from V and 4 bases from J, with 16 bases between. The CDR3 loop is CASSSQTGRGETQYF. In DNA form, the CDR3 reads TGTGCCAGCAGCTCCCAGACAGGGCGGGGAGAGACCCAGTACTTC.

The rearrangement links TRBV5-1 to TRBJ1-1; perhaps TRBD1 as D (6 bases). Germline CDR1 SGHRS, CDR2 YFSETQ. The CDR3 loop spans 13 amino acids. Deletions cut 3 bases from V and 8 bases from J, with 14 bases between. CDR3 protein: CASSSGQFDEAFF. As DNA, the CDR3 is TGCGCCAGCAGCTCTGGACAGTTTGACGAAGCTTTCTTT.

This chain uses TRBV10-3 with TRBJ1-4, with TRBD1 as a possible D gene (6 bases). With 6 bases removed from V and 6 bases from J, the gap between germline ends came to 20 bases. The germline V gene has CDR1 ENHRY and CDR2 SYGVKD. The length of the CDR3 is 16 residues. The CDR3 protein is CAIRIQQQGFYEKLFF. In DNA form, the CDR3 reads TGTGCCATCAGAATACAACAACAGGGTTTCTATGAAAAACTGTTTTTT.

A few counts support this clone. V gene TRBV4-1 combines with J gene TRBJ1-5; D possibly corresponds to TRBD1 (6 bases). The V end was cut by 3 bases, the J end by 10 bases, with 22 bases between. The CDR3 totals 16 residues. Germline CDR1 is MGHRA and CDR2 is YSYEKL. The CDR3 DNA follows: TGCGCCAGCAGCCAGGAAGCTTGGCAGGGGTATTTTCCCCAGCATTTT. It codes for CASSQEAWQGYFPQHF.

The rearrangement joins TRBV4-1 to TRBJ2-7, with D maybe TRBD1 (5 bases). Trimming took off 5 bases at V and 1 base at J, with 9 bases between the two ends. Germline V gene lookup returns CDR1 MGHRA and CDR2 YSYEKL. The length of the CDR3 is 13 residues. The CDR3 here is CASSGAASYEQYF. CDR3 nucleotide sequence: TGCGCCAGCAGCGGGGCCGCGTCCTACGAGCAGTACTTC.

The CDR3 loop reads CASSLTTREGGNQPQHF. The CDR3 DNA is TGTGCCAGCAGTTTGACAACCAGGGAAGGGGGCAATCAGCCCCAGCATTTT. The chain employs TRBV27 and TRBJ1-5, with a possible D match to TRBD1 (5 bases). CDR1 MNHEY and CDR2 SMNVEV come from the germline V gene (reference sequence). Between the trimmed V and J ends, which lost 3 bases and 2 bases, there was a span of 17 bases. The CDR3 is 17 residues long.

CDR3 DNA sequence: TGTGCCAGCGCTGACATTTCCTACGAGCAGTACTTC. Amino acid sequence: CASADISYEQYF. V and J are TRBV6-5 and TRBJ2-7; D not resolved. The CDR3 spans 12 residues. Germline CDR1 is MNHEY and CDR2 is SVGAGI. V lost 8 bases to trimming and J lost 1 base, with 9 bases between them.

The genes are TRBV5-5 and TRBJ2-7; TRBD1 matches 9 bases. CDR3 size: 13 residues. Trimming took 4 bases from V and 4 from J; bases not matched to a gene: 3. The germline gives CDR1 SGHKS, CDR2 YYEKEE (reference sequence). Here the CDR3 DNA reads TGTGCCAGCAGCACGGGACAGGGTTACGAGCAGTACTTC. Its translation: CASSTGQGYEQYF.

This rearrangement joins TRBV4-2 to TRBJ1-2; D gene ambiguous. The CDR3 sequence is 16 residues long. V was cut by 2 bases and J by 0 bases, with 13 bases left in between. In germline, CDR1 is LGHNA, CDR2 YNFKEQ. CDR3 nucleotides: TGTGCCAGCAGCCAACTCTGGGCAGTTTCTAACTATGGCTACACCTTC. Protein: CASSQLWAVSNYGYTF.

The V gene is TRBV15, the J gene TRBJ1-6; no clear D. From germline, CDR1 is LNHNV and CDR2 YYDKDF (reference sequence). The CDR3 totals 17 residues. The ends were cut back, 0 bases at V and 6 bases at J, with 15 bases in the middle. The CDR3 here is CATSREEAISGNSPLHF. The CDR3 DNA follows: TGTGCCACCAGCAGAGAGGAGGCAATCTCTGGTAATTCACCCCTCCACTTT.

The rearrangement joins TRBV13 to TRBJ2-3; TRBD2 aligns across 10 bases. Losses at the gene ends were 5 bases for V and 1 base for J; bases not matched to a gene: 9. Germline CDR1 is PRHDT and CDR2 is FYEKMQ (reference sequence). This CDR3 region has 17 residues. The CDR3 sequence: CASSPSERGGGTDTQYF. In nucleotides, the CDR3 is TGTGCCAGCAGCCCCTCGGAGCGGGGGGGCGGCACAGATACGCAGTATTTT.

The CDR3 region is CASSVLAGDNEQFF. The DNA for the CDR3 is TGTGCCAGCAGCGTGTTAGCAGGGGACAATGAGCAGTTCTTC. The chain employs TRBV9 and TRBJ2-1; D might be TRBD1 (6 bases). Trimming took off 2 bases at V and 5 bases at J, with 11 bases between the two ends. The CDR3 has 14 amino acids. Germline lookup yields CDR1 SGDLS and CDR2 YYNGEE.

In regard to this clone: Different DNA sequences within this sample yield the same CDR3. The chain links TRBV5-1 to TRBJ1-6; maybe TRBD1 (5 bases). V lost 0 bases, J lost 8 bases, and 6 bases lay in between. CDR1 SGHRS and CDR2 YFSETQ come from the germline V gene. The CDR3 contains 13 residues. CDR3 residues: CASSLARDSPLHF. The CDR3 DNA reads TGCGCCAGCAGCTTGGCCAGGGATTCACCCCTCCACTTT.

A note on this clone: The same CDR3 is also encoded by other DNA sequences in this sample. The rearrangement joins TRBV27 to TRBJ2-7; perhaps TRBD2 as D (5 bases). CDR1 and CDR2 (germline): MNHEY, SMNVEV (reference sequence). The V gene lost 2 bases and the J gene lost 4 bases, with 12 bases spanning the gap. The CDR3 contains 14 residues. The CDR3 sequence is CASSLGLAGYEQYF. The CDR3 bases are TGTGCCAGCAGTTTAGGGCTAGCTGGTTACGAGCAGTACTTC.